The 10 T cell receptor beta chains presented below share a single source sample, sequenced in a study of CD8+ T cells in alopecia areata. Extraction of RNA preceded its reverse transcription into cDNA, which served as the sequencing template. Here immunoSEQ multiplex PCR was the method, and the copy in TCRdb shows in-frame clones only, minus some. The sample lists 160,000 or so clones, about three fifths seen once, with roughly 0.99% in the top ten. Indicated treatment: oral pan-JAK inhibitor, 5-10 mg twice daily. This sample comprised CD4+ T cells sorted from blood, obtained at week 4, from a patient treated with tofacitinib. All receptors come from a human donor with alopecia areata.

The chain employs TRBV5-1 and TRBJ1-2; the D gene is possibly TRBD1 (6 bases). From germline, CDR1 is SGHRS and CDR2 YFSETQ. The length of the CDR3 is 15 residues. V lost 2 bases and J lost 4, with 15 bases in between. CDR3: CASSLQGGSSYGYTF. The CDR3, as DNA: TGCGCCAGCAGCTTACAGGGAGGGTCTAGCTATGGCTACACCTTC.

This clone turned up a few times. This sequence joins TRBV5-1 and TRBJ1-2, with TRBD1 as a possible D gene (6 bases). CDR3 size: 14 residues. Germline assignment: CDR1 SGHRS and CDR2 YFSETQ. V was clipped by 0 bases and J by 1 base, with 7 bases between them. CDR3 DNA: TGCGCCAGCAGCTTGGGGACAGATAACTATGGCTACACCTTC. Its translation: CASSLGTDNYGYTF.

This clone was observed a few times. This chain connects TRBV20-1 to TRBJ1-2, with D possibly being TRBD1 (6 bases). There are 10 residues in the CDR3. The ends were cut back, 7 bases at V and 7 bases at J, with 10 bases in the middle. Germline V gives CDR1 DFQATT, CDR2 SNEGSKA (reference sequence). CDR3 DNA: TGCAGTGGATCCAGGGGTGGCTACACCTTC. It is translated as CSGSRGGYTF.

The gene calls are TRBV25-1 and TRBJ2-7; D is unclear. From germline, CDR1 is MGHDK and CDR2 SYGVNS. The V gene lost 4 bases and the J gene lost 6 bases, with 10 bases spanning the gap. The CDR3 is 12 residues long. The CDR3: CASSAGWGEQYF. CDR3 DNA: TGTGCCAGCAGTGCCGGATGGGGCGAGCAGTACTTC.

CDR3 sequence (DNA): TGTGCCAGCAGGACCCTCGTTTCACCCCTCCACTTT. Translation: CASRTLVSPLHF. This chain connects TRBV6-5 to TRBJ1-6; D uncertain. The CDR3 consists of 12 residues. CDR1 is MNHEY and CDR2 is SVGAGI in the germline V gene. With 6 bases removed from V and 9 bases from J, the gap between germline ends came to 9 bases.

The V and J genes are TRBV7-3 and TRBJ2-1; 11 bases fit TRBD2. CDR1 is SGHTA, CDR2 FQGTGA, per germline. CDR3 size: 15 residues. V gave up 5 bases and J gave up 4 bases; unmatched junction bases: 4. CDR3 DNA sequence: TGTGCCAGCAGCGTACGACTAGCGGGGTACAATGAGCAGTTCTTC. It yields the protein CASSVRLAGYNEQFF.

There are a few counts of this clone. This chain joins TRBV6-6 and TRBJ2-2, with D tentatively TRBD1 or TRBD2 (6 bases each). Germline V CDR1 and CDR2: MNHNY, SVGAGI (reference sequence). V shed 9 bases and J shed 4 bases, with 15 bases lying between them. The length of the CDR3 is 14 residues. The CDR3 DNA reads TGTGCCAGTAGGGGGGCCTCGGGCACCGGGGAGCTGTTTTTT. This gives the protein CASRGASGTGELFF.

The sample holds a few counts of this clone. The chain carries TRBV5-1 and TRBJ1-1; 10 bases map to TRBD1. Germline values: CDR1 SGHRS, CDR2 YFSETQ. CDR3 length: 17 amino acids. J gave up 0 bases and V 6 bases, and 11 bases lay outside the gene matches. CDR3 sequence (DNA): TGCGCCAGCAACACCGGGACAGGGGTGAGGATGAACACTGAAGCTTTCTTT. Translated: CASNTGTGVRMNTEAFF. Together with reference TRBV5-1 and TRBJ1-1, the CDR3 gives the full variable domain: KAGVTQTPRYLIKTRGQQVTLSCSPISGHRSVSWYQQTPGQGLQFLFEYFSETQRNKGNFPGRFSGRQFSNSRSEMNVSTLELGDSALYLCASNTGTGVRMNTEAFFGQGTRLTVV.

V is TRBV6-6 and J is TRBJ2-1; TRBD2 is a possible D gene (6 bases). Germline CDR1 and CDR2: MNHNY and SVGAGI (reference sequence). V lost 2 bases to trimming and J lost 9 bases, with 14 bases between them. The CDR3 runs 14 residues. CDR3 sequence: CASSYVGIGSEQFF. CDR3 in DNA: TGTGCCAGCAGTTACGTGGGGATCGGGAGTGAGCAGTTCTTC.

This clone was found a few times. V and J are TRBV7-9 and TRBJ1-2, with D uncertain. CDR3 length: 15 residues. V was trimmed by 1 base and J by 0 bases, leaving 9 bases between them. CDR1 is SEHNR and CDR2 is FQNEAQ in the germline V gene (reference sequence). The CDR3: CASSLEGFPNYGYTF. CDR3 DNA sequence: TGTGCCAGCAGCTTAGAAGGTTTTCCTAACTATGGCTACACCTTC.